This TCR beta chain was observed in a study of identical twins' blood T cells. As to this clonotype: The junction and the germline gene differ at one end; a read error may be behind it.

Each TCR cDNA library carried sample-specific barcodes on both ends. TCRdb analysed the 5' RACE reads with MiXCR anew, one entry per CDR3 protein. This sample carries fewer than 450,000 distinct CDR3 sequences, over 25% of them seen once, and the ten largest clones take more than 5.5%. Six healthy women, forming three identical twin pairs, donated samples. The CDR3 spans 15 residues. Germline V CDR1 and CDR2: SGHRS, YFSETQ. The origin of this receptor is a woman aged 18-50 years in good health. The specimen sequenced was PBMCs. The gene calls are TRBV5-1 and TRBJ1-1; D perhaps matches TRBD1 (5 bases). The CDR3 loop reads CAGSQTVGWNTEAFF. The CDR3, as DNA: TGCGCCGGCAGCCAGACAGTGGGATGGAACACTGAAGCTTTCTTT. Drawing the rest from reference TRBV5-1 and TRBJ1-1, the complete variable domain is KAGVTQTPRYLIKTRGQQVTLSCSPISGHRSVSWYQQTPGQGLQFLFEYFSETQRNKGNFPGRFSGRQFSNSRSEMNVSTLELGDSALYLCAGSQTVGWNTEAFFGQGTRLTVV.